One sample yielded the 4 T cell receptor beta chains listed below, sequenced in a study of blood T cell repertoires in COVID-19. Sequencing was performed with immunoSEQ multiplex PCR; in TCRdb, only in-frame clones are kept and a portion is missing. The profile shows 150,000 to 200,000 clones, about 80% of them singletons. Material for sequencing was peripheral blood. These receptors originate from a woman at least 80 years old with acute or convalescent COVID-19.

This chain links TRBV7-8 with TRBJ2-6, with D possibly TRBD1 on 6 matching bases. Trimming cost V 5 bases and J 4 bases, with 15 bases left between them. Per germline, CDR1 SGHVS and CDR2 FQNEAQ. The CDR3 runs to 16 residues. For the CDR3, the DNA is TGTGCCAGCAGCCTAGACAGGAAAGCCGGGGCCAACGTCCTGACTTTC. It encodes CASSLDRKAGANVLTF.

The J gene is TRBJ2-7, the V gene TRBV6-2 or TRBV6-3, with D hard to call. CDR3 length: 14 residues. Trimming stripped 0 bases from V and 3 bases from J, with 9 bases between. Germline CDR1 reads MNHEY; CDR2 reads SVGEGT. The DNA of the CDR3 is TGTGCCAGCAGTTACTCGGAGATAGGCTACGAGCAGTACTTC. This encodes CASSYSEIGYEQYF.

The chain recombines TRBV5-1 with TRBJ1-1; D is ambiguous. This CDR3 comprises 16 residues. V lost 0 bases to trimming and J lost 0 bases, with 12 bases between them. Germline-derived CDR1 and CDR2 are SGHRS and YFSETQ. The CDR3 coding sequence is TGCGCCAGCAGCTTGGTGCCAGAAACCATGAACACTGAAGCTTTCTTT. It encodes CASSLVPETMNTEAFF.

The CDR3 sequence is CASSLDRGLEAFF. The CDR3 DNA sequence: TGCGCCAGCAGCTTGGACAGGGGATTGGAAGCTTTCTTT. The rearrangement joins TRBV5-1 to TRBJ1-1, with TRBD1 matching 7 bases. The germline V gene has CDR1 SGHRS and CDR2 YFSETQ. The CDR3 runs 13 residues. V was clipped by 0 bases and J by 8 bases; unmatched bases: 4.